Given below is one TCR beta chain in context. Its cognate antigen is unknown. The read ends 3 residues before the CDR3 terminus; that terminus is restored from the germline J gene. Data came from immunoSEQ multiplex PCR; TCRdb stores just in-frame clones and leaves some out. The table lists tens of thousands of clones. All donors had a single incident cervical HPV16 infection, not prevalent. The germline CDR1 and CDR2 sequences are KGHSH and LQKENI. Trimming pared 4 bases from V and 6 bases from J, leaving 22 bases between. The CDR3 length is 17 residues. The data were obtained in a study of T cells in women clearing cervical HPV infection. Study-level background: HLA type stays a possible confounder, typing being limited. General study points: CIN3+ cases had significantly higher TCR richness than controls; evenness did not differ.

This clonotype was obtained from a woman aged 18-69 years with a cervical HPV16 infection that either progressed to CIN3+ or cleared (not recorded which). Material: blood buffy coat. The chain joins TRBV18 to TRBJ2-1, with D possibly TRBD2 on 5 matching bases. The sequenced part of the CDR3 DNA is TGTGCCAGCTCACTGAATGAGGTCCAGGAGGCGGGCAATGAG. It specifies CASSLNEVQEAGNE. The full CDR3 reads CASSLNEVQEAGNEQFF.